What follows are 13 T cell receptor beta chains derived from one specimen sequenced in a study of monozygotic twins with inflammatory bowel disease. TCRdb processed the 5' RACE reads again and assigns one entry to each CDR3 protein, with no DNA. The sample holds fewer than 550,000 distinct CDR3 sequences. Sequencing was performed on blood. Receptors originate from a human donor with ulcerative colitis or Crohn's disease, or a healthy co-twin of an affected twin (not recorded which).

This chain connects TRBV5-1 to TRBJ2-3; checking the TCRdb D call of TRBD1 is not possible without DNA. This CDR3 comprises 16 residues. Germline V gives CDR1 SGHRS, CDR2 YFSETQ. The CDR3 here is CASTSSLGTGQNTQYF.

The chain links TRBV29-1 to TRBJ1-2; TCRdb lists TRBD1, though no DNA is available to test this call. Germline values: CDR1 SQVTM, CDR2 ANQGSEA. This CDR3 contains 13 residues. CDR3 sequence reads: CSVDPGSTYGYTF.

CDR3 residues: CASSSILADETQYF. V and J are TRBV18 and TRBJ2-5; TCRdb gives TRBD2 as the D gene, but with no DNA this cannot be confirmed. The germline gives CDR1 KGHSH, CDR2 LQKENI. The CDR3 runs 14 residues.

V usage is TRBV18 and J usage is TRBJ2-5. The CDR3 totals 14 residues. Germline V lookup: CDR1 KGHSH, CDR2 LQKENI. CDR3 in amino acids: CASSPPVPQETQYF.

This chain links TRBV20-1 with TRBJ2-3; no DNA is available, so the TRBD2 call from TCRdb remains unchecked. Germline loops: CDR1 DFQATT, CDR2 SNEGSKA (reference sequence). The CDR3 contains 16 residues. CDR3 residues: CSARGSGGGVPDTQYF.

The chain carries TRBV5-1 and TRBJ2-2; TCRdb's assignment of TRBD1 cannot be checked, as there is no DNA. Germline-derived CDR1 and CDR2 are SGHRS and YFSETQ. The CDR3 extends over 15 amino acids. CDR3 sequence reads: CASSFTGIGTGELFF.

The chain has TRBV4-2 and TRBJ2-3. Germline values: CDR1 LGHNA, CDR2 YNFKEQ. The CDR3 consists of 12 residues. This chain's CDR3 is CASSRIKDTQYF.

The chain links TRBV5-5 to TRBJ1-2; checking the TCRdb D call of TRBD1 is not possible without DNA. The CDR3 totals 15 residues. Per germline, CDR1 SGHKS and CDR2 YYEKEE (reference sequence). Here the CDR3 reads CASSFLSGNNYGYTF.

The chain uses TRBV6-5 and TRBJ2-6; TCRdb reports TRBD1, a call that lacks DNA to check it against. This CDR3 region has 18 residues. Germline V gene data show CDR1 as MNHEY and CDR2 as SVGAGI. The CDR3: CASSYSTGINSGANVLTF.

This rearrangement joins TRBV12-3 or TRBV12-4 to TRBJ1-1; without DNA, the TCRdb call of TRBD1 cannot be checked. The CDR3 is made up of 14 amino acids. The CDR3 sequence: CASSLRQGAAEAFF.

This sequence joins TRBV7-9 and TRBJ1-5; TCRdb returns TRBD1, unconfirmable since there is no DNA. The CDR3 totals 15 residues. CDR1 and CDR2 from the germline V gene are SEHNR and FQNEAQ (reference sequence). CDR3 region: CASSQDRQGKQPQHF.

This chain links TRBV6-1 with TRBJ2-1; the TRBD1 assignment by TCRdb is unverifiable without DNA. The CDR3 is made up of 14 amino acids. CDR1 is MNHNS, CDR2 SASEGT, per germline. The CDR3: CASRPGTGVHEQFF.

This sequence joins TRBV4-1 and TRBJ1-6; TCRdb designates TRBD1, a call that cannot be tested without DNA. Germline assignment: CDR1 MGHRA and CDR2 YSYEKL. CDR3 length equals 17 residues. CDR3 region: CASSQEGQGFGNSPLHF.